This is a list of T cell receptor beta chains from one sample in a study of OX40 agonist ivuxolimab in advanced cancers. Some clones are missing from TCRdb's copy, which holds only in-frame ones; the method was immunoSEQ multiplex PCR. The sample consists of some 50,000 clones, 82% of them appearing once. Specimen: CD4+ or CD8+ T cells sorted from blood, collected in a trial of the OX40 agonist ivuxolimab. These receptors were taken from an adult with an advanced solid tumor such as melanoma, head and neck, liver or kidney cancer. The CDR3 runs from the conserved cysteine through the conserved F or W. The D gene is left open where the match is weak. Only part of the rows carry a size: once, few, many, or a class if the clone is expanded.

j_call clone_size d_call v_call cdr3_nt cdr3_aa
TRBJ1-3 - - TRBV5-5 TGTGCCAGCAGCTTGGGGCATTCAGGTGCTGGAAACACCATATATTTT CASSLGHSGAGNTIYF
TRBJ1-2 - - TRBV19 TGTGCCAGTAGCAGAGGACAGAACTACATCTATGGCTACACCTTC CASSRGQNYIYGYTF
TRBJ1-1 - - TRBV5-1 TGCGCCAGCAGCTTGCAGGGGCCGGGACAAATGAACACTGAAGCTTTCTTT CASSLQGPGQMNTEAFF
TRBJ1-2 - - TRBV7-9 TGTGCCAGCAGCCCCCAGAGCTACACCTTC CASSPQSYTF
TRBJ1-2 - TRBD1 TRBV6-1 TGTGCCAGCAGTGAAGTGAACAGGGGTGGCTACACCTTC CASSEVNRGGYTF
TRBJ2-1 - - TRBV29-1 TGCAGCGTGCCCCGCCAGGGTAGCTCCTACAATGAGCAGTTCTTC CSVPRQGSSYNEQFF
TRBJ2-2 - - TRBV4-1 TGCGCCAGCAGCCAAGTGGGGGGGGCGGTCGGGGAGCTGTTTTTT CASSQVGGAVGELFF
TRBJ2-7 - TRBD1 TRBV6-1 TGTGCCAGCAGTGGCCAACAGGGGGCATACGAGCAGTACTTC CASSGQQGAYEQYF
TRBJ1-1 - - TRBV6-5 TGTGCCAGCAGCCACAGGGTCCCAGCGAACACTGAAGCTTTCTTT CASSHRVPANTEAFF
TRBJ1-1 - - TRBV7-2 TGTGCCAGCAGCTTAGGGACGGACATTCCTCAAGCTTTCTTT CASSLGTDIPQAFF
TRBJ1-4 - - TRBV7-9 TGTGCCAGCAGCTTTTTACAGAATGAAAAACTGTTTTTT CASSFLQNEKLFF
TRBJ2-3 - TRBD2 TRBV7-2 TGTGCCAGCAGCTTAGAGGGAGCGGGGGGGATAGATACGCAGTATTTT CASSLEGAGGIDTQYF
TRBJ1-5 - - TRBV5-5 TGTGCCAGCAGTCAAGGACGGTACAATCAGCCCCAGCATTTT CASSQGRYNQPQHF
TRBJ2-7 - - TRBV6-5 TGTGCCAGCAGCCAAAACTACGAGCAGTACTTC CASSQNYEQYF
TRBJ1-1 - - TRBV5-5 TGTGCCAGCAGCTTCGGAGGGACGCTGAACACTGAAGCTTTCTTT CASSFGGTLNTEAFF
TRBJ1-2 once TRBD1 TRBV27 TGTGCCACTCATACGGGACAGGGGGCGCGGAACTATGGCTACACCTTC CATHTGQGARNYGYTF
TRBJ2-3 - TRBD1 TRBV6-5 TGTGCCAGCAGTCGAGGGGACAGGGTTGCAGATACGCAGTATTTT CASSRGDRVADTQYF
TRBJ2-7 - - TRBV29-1 TGCAGCGTTGAAGATCAGCAAGCCTACGAGCAGTACTTC CSVEDQQAYEQYF
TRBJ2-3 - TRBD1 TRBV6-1 TGTGCCAGCAGTACACAGCCGGGACAGTTTGATACGCAGTATTTT CASSTQPGQFDTQYF
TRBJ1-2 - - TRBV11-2 TGTGCCAGCAGCTTAGGGTCCCAGAGGGGGGATGGCTACACCTTC CASSLGSQRGDGYTF
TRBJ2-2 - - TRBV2 TGTGCCAGCAGTGATCCCAGGGGATCCGGGGAGCTGTTTTTT CASSDPRGSGELFF
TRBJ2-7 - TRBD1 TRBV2 TGTGCCAGCAGTCGCCGGACAGGGGAGCCACACGAGCAGTACTTC CASSRRTGEPHEQYF
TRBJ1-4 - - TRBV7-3 TGTGCCAGCAGCACATGGGCCGAAATAAGGGAAAAACTGTTTTTT CASSTWAEIREKLFF
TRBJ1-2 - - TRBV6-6 TGTGCCAGCAGTTACTCCGGAGCTAACTATGGCTACACCTTC CASSYSGANYGYTF
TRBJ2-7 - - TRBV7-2 TGTGCCAGCAGCCAGCTCTACGAGCAGTACTTC CASSQLYEQYF
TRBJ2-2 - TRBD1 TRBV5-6 TGTGCCAGCAGCCCTGGGACAGGGGTAGTGAACACCGGGGAGCTGTTTTTT CASSPGTGVVNTGELFF
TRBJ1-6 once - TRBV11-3 TGTGCCAGCAGCCCCGACGGGGATTCACCCCTCCACTTT CASSPDGDSPLHF
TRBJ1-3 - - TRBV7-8 TGTGCCAGCAGCTTAACATATGGTAACACCATATATTTT CASSLTYGNTIYF
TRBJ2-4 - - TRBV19 TGTGCCAGTCGGGCCGGAGAAAACATTCAGTACTTC CASRAGENIQYF
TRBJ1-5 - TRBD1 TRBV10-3 TGTGCCATCAGTGAGTCTCAGACAGGGGGATACAATCAGCCCCAGCATTTT CAISESQTGGYNQPQHF
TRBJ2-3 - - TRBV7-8 TGTGCCAGCAGATTAACGGGGTTTTGGGCTAGCACAGATACGCAGTATTTT CASRLTGFWASTDTQYF
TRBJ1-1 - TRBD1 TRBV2 TGTGCCAGCTGGGACAGGGGGATGAACACTGAAGCTTTCTTT CASWDRGMNTEAFF
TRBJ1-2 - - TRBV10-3 TGTGCCATCAGTGAGGATGGGGCCCTGCGGGGCTACACCTTC CAISEDGALRGYTF
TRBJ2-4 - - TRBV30 TGTGCACATGGAGGAGGGGTTGCCCTAGCCAAAAACATTCAGTACTTC CAHGGGVALAKNIQYF
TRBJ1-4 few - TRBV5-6 TGTGCCAGCAGCTTGGTCGCTGGGTACGGAGAAAAACTGTTTTTT CASSLVAGYGEKLFF
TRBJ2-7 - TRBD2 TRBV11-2 TGTGCCAGCAGCTCCCTCGGGCGAGCGGGGGGATCCTCCTACGAGCAGTACTTC CASSSLGRAGGSSYEQYF
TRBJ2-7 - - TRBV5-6 TGTGCCAGCAGCCACATTCAGGTCACCTACGAGCAGTACTTC CASSHIQVTYEQYF
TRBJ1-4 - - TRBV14 TGTGCCAGCAGATTACAGGGATCTAATGAAAAACTGTTTTTT CASRLQGSNEKLFF
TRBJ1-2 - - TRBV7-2 TGTGCCAGCAGCTTGGCAGGGCTCTGGGATGGCTACACCTTC CASSLAGLWDGYTF
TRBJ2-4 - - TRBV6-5 TGTGCCAGCAGTTACAGCGTTCCCGGGAACATTCAGTACTTC CASSYSVPGNIQYF
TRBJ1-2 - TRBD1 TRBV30 TGTGCCTGGAGTGACGGCCAGGGGGTTTATGGCTACACCTTC CAWSDGQGVYGYTF